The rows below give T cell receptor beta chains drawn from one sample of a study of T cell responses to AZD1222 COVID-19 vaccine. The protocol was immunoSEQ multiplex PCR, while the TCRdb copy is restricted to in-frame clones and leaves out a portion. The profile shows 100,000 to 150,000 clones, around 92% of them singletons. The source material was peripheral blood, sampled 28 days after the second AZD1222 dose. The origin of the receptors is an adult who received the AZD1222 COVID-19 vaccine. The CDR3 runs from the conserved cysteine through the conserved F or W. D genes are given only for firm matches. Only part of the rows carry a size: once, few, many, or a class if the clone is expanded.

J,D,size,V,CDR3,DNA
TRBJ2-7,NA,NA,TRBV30,CAWSRTTGEQYF,TGTGCCTGGAGTAGGACAACGGGCGAGCAGTACTTC
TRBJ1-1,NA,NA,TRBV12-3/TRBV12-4,CASRSISIRGAFF,TGTGCCAGCAGGTCTATATCAATTAGGGGAGCTTTCTTT
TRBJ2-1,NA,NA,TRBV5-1,CASRWGVSYNEQFF,TGCGCCAGCAGATGGGGGGTCTCCTACAATGAGCAGTTCTTC
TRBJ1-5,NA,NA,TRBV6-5,CASSSTGIHSNQPQHF,TGTGCCAGCAGTTCGACCGGGATCCATAGCAATCAGCCCCAGCATTTT
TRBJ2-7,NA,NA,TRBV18,CASSPGVSYEQYF,TGTGCCAGCTCCCCAGGGGTCTCCTACGAGCAGTACTTC
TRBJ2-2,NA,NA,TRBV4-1,CASSQVAGRGTGELFF,TGCGCCAGCAGCCAAGTAGCGGGTAGGGGGACCGGGGAGCTGTTTTTT
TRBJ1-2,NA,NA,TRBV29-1,CSGGDYGYTF,TGCAGCGGAGGGGACTATGGCTACACCTTC
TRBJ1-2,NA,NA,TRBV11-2,CASSLQAGFWGYTF,TGTGCCAGCAGCTTGCAAGCAGGGTTTTGGGGCTACACCTTC
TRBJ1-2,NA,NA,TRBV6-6,CASAPGRGYGYTF,TGTGCCAGCGCTCCCGGAAGGGGGTATGGCTACACCTTC
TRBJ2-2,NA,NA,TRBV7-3,CASSLQGGSTGELFF,TGTGCCAGCAGCTTACAGGGGGGGAGCACCGGGGAGCTGTTTTTT
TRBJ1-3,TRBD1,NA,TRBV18,CASSIMAQGAQSTGNTIYF,TGTGCCAGCTCGATTATGGCACAGGGGGCGCAAAGCACTGGAAACACCATATATTTT
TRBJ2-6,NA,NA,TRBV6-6,CASSRRQGSSGANVLTF,TGTGCCAGCAGTCGCCGGCAGGGGTCTAGTGGGGCCAACGTCCTGACTTTC
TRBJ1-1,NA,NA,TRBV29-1,CSVDTGGPAAFF,TGCAGCGTTGACACCGGGGGCCCTGCGGCTTTCTTT
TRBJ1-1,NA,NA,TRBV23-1,CASSQRAAKGGMNTEAFF,TGCGCCAGCAGTCAAAGGGCCGCCAAGGGAGGCATGAACACTGAAGCTTTCTTT
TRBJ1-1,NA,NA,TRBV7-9,CASTGLGGGTEAFF,TGTGCCAGCACCGGGCTTGGTGGTGGCACTGAAGCTTTCTTT
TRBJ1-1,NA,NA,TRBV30,CAARWLNTEAFF,TGTGCCGCAAGGTGGTTGAACACTGAAGCTTTCTTT
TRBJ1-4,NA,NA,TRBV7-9,CASSPRGSTNEKLFF,TGTGCCAGCAGCCCACGTGGGTCGACTAATGAAAAACTGTTTTTT
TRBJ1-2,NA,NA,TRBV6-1,CASSEAGGQTNYGYTF,TGTGCCAGCAGTGAAGCGGGGGGACAAACTAACTATGGCTACACCTTC
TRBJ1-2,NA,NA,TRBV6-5,CASSPGDLYGYTF,TGTGCCAGCAGTCCAGGGGACCTCTATGGCTACACCTTC
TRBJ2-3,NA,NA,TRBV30,CAWEGGTDTQYF,TGTGCCTGGGAAGGGGGGACAGATACGCAGTATTTT
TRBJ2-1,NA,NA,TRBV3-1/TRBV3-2,CASSLGTEQFF,TGTGCCAGCAGCCTGGGGACAGAGCAGTTCTTC
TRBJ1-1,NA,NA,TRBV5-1,CASSLVRPGGWGEAFF,TGCGCCAGCAGCTTGGTGAGGCCCGGGGGCTGGGGTGAAGCTTTCTTT
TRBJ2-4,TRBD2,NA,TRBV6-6,CASSYVLAGEGNIQYF,TGTGCCAGCAGTTACGTACTAGCGGGAGAGGGAAACATTCAGTACTTC
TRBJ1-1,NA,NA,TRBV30,CAWSPQGTGTEAFF,TGTGCCTGGAGTCCGCAGGGCACGGGCACTGAAGCTTTCTTT
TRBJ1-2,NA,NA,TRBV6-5,CASRPTGTNNYGYTF,TGTGCCAGCAGACCCACCGGGACAAACAACTATGGCTACACCTTC
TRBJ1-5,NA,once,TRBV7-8,CASSLFLNQPQHF,TGTGCCAGCAGCTTATTTCTCAATCAGCCCCAGCATTTT
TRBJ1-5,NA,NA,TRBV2,CASSPTVTSQPQHF,TGTGCCAGCAGTCCCACAGTTACAAGTCAGCCCCAGCATTTT
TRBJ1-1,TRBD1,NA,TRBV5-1,CASSLVGTGTEAFF,TGCGCCAGCAGCTTGGTTGGGACAGGGACCGAAGCTTTCTTT
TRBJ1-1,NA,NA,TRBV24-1,CATSSGQAREAFF,TGTGCCACCAGTTCTGGGCAGGCCCGTGAAGCTTTCTTT
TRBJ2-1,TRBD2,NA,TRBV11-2,CASRSSGGSYNEQFF,TGTGCCAGCAGGTCCAGCGGGGGATCCTACAATGAGCAGTTCTTC
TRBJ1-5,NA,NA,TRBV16,CASSQSLLQEQPQHF,TGTGCCAGCAGCCAAAGCCTCCTCCAGGAGCAGCCCCAGCATTTT
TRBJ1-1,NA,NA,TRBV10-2,CASSEFRQTGTWGNTEAFF,TGCGCCAGCAGTGAATTCAGACAGACCGGGACCTGGGGGAACACTGAAGCTTTCTTT
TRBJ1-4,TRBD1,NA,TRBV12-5,CASALNRKTGEANEKLFF,TGTGCTAGTGCCCTAAACCGAAAAACAGGGGAAGCTAATGAAAAACTGTTTTTT
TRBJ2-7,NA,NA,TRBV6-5,CASSYGGFTYEQYF,TGTGCCAGCAGTTACGGAGGGTTCACCTACGAGCAGTACTTC
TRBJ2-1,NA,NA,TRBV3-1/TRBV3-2,CASSGSSSSYNEQFF,TGTGCCAGCAGCGGGTCCTCTAGCTCCTACAATGAGCAGTTCTTC
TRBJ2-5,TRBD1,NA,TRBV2,CASSSEPGQPQAETQYF,TGTGCCAGCAGCTCAGAGCCGGGACAGCCACAGGCGGAGACCCAGTACTTC
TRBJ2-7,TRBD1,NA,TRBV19,CASSIAGTGTYEQYF,TGTGCCAGTAGTATCGCCGGGACAGGGACCTACGAGCAGTACTTC
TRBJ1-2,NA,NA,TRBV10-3,CAISESILDGYGYTF,TGTGCCATCAGTGAGTCGATCTTGGACGGCTATGGCTACACCTTC
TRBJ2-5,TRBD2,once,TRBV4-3,CASSQHPAASGNQETQYF,TGCGCCAGCAGCCAACATCCCGCGGCTAGCGGGAATCAAGAGACCCAGTACTTC
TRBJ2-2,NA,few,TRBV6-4,CASSVSPSAGELFF,TGTGCCAGCAGTGTCTCCCCCTCTGCCGGGGAGCTGTTTTTT
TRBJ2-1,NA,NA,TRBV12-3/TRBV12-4,CASSLSPYNEQFF,TGTGCCAGCAGTTTATCACCCTACAATGAGCAGTTCTTC
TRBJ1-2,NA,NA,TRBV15,CATSRDPAGRYGYTF,TGTGCCACCAGCAGAGATCCGGCAGGGCGCTATGGCTACACCTTC
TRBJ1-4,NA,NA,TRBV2,CASRGDLKYEKLFF,TGTGCCAGCAGGGGAGATCTTAAGTATGAAAAACTGTTTTTT
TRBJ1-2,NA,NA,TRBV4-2,CASSQDRSGYTF,TGTGCCAGCAGCCAAGATCGTTCTGGCTACACCTTC
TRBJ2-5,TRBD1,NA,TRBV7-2,CASSSRQGRETQYF,TGTGCCAGCAGCTCCAGACAGGGAAGGGAGACCCAGTACTTC
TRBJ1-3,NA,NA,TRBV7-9,CASSLQGGGNTIYF,TGTGCCAGCAGTTTACAGGGAGGTGGAAACACCATATATTTT
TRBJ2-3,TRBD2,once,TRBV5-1,CASTPGLAGDITDTQYF,TGCGCCAGCACCCCGGGACTAGCGGGAGACATCACAGATACGCAGTATTTT
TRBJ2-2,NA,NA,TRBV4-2,CASSQDLQGITGELFF,TGTGCCAGCAGCCAAGATCTACAAGGGATCACCGGGGAGCTGTTTTTT
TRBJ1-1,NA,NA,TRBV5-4,CASSFGGLGEAFF,TGTGCCAGCAGCTTTGGGGGGCTAGGGGAAGCTTTCTTT